Sequencing of this TCR beta chain was carried out in a study of shared clonotypes between healthy human individuals. Study as a whole: For every donor, three CD4 naive, three CD4 memory, two CD8 naive and one CD8 memory plates were used.

For this clone: Antigen: not known.

The study's findings and limits: Larger estimated richness was generally seen in naive subsets than in memory subsets. Rarefaction gave evidence that sorted-subset sequencing remained incomplete despite large depth. Generation probability values for non-shared clonotypes were lower than those for clonotypes shared by all four donors.

Germline assignment: CDR1 SGHDT and CDR2 YYEEEE. V was trimmed by 5 bases and J by 8 bases, leaving 19 bases between them. This CDR3 has 14 residues. Using immunoSEQ multiplex PCR, the repertoire was profiled, and TCRdb retains in-frame clones only, with some absent. The sample carries around 1.1 million clones, around three quarters recorded once. This chain joins TRBV5-6 and TRBJ1-2; unclear D gene. Sequencing was performed on memory CD4+ T cells from PBMCs. Specified subset: CD45RA-negative fraction. This sequence originates from a man younger than 35 in good health. Some clones in this sample may be carry-over from other donors' samples. This chain's CDR3 is CASRSIGEDYGYTF. The CDR3 bases are TGTGCCAGCAGGTCTATAGGTGAGGATTACGGCTACACCTTC.